This TCR beta chain was captured by sequencing in a study of spatial heterogeneity in lung cancer. Study details: Detection consistently captured more beta-chain sequences than alpha-chain sequences. For the average unique TCR and UMI combination, more than nine occurrences appeared in raw reads.

Time point specified: sample taken at primary tumor resection. Sequencing of whole RNA from tumor, nontumor lung or frozen PBMC involved no sorting. Whole-study findings and limits: More often at tumor resection than at routine follow-up, ubiquitous expanded tumor TCRs were detected in the blood.

This clonotype was recorded many times. Its antigen is not identified. Trimming shortened V by 8 bases and J by 4 bases, and 17 bases separated the two germline ends. Germline assignment: CDR1 KGHSH and CDR2 LQKENI. The CDR3 is 14 residues long. The study tagged each TCR cDNA molecule with a unique molecular identifier. MiXCR, applied by TCRdb to the 5' RACE reads, yields one record per CDR3 protein. The sample yields more than 30,000 distinct CDR3 sequences, approximately 5.5% seen once. This TCR was sampled from a male donor with early-stage non-small cell lung cancer. This chain links TRBV18 with TRBJ1-2; tentative D call: TRBD1 (6 bases). Material: PBMCs, obtained at surgery. CDR3 in amino acids: CASRDNLGSYGYTF. Here the CDR3 DNA reads TGTGCCAGCCGGGACAATTTAGGAAGCTATGGCTACACCTTC.